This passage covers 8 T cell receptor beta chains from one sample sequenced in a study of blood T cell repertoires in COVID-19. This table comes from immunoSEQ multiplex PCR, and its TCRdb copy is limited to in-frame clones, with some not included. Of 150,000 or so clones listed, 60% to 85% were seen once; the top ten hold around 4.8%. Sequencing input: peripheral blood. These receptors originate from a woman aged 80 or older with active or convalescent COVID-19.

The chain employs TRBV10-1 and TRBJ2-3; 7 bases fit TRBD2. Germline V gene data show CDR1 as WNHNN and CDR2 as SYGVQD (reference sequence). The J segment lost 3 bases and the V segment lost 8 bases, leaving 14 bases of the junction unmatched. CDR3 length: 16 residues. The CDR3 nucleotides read TGCGCCAGCGGCGACGCGGGGGTCGGGGGTACAGATACGCAGTATTTT. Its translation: CASGDAGVGGTDTQYF.

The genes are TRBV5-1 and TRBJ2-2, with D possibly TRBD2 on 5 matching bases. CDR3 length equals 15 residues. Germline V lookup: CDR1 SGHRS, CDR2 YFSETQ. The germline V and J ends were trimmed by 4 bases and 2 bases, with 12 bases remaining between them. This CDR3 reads CASSRVGVNTGELFF. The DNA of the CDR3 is TGCGCCAGCAGCCGCGTGGGAGTTAACACCGGGGAGCTGTTTTTT.

CDR3 in DNA: TGTGCCAGCAGGGACGGGACTAGCGTCTTTGTAGATACGCAGTATTTT. Translation: CASRDGTSVFVDTQYF. The V and J genes are TRBV2 and TRBJ2-3; TRBD2 agrees at 10 bases. J gave up 5 bases and V 6 bases, and 11 bases lay outside the gene matches. From germline, CDR1 is SNHLY and CDR2 FYNNEI. The CDR3 has 16 residues.

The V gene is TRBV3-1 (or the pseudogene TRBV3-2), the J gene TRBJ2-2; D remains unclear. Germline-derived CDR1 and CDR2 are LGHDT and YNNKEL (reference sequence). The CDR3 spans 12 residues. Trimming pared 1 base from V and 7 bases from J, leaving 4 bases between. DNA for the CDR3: TGTGCCAGCAGCCAAGTCATCGGGGAGCTGTTTTTT. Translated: CASSQVIGELFF.

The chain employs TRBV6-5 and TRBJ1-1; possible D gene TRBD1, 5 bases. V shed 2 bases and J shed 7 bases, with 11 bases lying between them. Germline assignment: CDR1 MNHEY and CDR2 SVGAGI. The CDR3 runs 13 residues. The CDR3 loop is CASSYRKQGEAFF. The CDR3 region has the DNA TGTGCCAGCAGTTACAGGAAGCAGGGTGAAGCTTTCTTT.

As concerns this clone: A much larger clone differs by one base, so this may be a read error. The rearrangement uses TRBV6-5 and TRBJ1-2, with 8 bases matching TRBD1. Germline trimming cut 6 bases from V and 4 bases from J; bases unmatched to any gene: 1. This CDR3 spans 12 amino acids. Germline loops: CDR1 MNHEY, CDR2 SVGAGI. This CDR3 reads CASRGQVYGYTF. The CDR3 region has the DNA TGTGCCAGCAGGGGACAGGTCTATGGCTACACCTTC.

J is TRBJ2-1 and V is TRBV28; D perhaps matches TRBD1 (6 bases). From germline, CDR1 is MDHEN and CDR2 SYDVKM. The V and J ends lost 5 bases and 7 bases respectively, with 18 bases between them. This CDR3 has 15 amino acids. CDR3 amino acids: CASSTQLRGWNEQFF. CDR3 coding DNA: TGTGCCAGCAGTACGCAGCTAAGGGGGTGGAATGAGCAGTTCTTC. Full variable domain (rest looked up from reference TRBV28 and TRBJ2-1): DVKVTQSSRYLVKRTGEKVFLECVQDMDHENMFWYRQDPGLGLRLIYFSYDVKMKEKGDIPEGYSVSREKKERFSLILESASTNQTSMYLCASSTQLRGWNEQFFGPGTRLTVL.

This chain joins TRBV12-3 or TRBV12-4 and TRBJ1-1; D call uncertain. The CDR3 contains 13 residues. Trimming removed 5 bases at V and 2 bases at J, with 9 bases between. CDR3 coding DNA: TGTGCCAGCAGTAAGGCTAGAAACACTGAAGCTTTCTTT. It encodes CASSKARNTEAFF.